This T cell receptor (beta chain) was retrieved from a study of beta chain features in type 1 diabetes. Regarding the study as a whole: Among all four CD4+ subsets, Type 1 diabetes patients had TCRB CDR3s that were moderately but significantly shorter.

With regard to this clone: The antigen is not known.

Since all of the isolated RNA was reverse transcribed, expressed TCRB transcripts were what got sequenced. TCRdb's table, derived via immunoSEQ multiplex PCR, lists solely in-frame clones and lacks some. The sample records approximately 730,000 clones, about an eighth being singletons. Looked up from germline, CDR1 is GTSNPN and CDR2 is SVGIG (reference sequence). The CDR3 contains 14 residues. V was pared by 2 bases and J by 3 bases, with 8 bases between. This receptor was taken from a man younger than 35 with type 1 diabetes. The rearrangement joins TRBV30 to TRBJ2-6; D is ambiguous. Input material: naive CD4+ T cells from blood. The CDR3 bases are TGTGCCTGGAGTATGAGAAGTGGGGCCAACGTCCTGACTTTC. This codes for CAWSMRSGANVLTF.